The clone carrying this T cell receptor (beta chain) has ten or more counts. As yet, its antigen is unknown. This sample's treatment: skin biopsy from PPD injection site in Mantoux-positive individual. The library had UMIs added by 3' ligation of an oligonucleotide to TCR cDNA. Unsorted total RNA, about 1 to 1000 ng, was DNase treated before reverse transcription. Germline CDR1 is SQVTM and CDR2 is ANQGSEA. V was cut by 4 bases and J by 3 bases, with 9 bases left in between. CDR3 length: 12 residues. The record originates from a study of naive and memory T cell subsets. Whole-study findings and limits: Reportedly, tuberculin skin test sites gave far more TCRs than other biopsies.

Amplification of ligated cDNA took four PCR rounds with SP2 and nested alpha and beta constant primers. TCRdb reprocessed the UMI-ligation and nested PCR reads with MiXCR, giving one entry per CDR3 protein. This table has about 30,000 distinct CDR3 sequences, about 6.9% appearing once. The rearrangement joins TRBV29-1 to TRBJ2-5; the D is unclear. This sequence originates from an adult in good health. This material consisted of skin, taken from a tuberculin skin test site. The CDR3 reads CSVGGREETQYF. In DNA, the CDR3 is TGCAGCGTTGGCGGACGGGAAGAGACCCAGTACTTC.